A selection of T cell receptor beta chains follows, all from one sample in a study of molecular identifiers for immune sequencing clone quantification. Each CDR3 protein is one row after TCRdb ran MiXCR on the PCR reads. The sample lists 90,000 or so distinct CDR3 sequences; roughly 23% were seen once. Sequenced: naive CD8+ T cells from blood, with Jurkat cell RNA spiked in. The receptors stem from a human donor in good health. Some libraries in this study had Jurkat cell RNA spiked in. Each CDR3 is given without its conserved first and last residue. The order of the fields is D gene, V gene, clone size, CDR3 protein. The D gene is left open where the match is weak. Size values are once, few and many counts, or a class for expanded clones, and some rows have none.

- TRBV19 - TSSMGRGISYEQY
- TRBV15 - ATSRAGRGGNEKLF
- TRBV7-9 few ASMLYPGSFIYGYT
- TRBV19 - ASTAGFYNEQF
- TRBV24-1 many ATSDRNQETQY
- TRBV4-1 many ASSQTGSSTDTQY
- TRBV5-4 few ASSGVGSEQF
TRBD1 TRBV4-1 many ASSGRTGLTADTQY
- TRBV12-3/TRBV12-4 - ASSSLGSTARHSEQF
- TRBV28 - ASSLDLGRDTDTQY
TRBD2 TRBV7-9 - ASSLGSSGRVLGNEQF
TRBD2 TRBV27 - ASSLSDAVAGSSWDEQF
- TRBV11-2 - GSSWDTGDQPQH
- TRBV9 few ASSPAAELLETQY
- TRBV19 many ASSISAGFNSPLH
- TRBV20-1 many SARDVVGTTDTQY
- TRBV6-2/TRBV6-3 many ASSYRSYGYT
- TRBV7-6 few ASSPGASMGYEQY
TRBD1 TRBV7-9 - ASTTSTGTGSEKLF
TRBD1 TRBV5-1 many ASSPMGTGAGYEQY
TRBD1 TRBV12-3/TRBV12-4 - ASSLQGRGTEAF
TRBD1 TRBV27 - ASSLQGVSGFGMETQY
TRBD1 TRBV6-6 many ASLPPRGRAF
- TRBV3-1 - ASSQEGWAVQF
TRBD2 TRBV11-2 few ASSFGGGPSYEQY
- TRBV30 few AWSPPDRFYSNQPQH
- TRBV19 many ASSIGAIQPQH
TRBD1 TRBV6-2/TRBV6-3 - ASSSRTTGVYGYT
- TRBV19 many ASSIGAGETDTQY
- TRBV11-2 few ASSLGFSGADTQY
- TRBV19 - ASSISHYPGYDEQF